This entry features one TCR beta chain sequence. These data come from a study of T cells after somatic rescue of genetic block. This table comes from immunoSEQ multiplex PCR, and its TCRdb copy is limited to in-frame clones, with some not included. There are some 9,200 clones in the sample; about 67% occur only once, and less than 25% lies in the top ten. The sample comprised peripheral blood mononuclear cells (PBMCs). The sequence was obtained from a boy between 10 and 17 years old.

This CDR3 is CASSLVSSTDTQYF. CDR3 coding DNA: TGTGCCAGCAGCTTAGTCTCTAGCACAGATACGCAGTATTTT. The V and J genes are TRBV7-9 and TRBJ2-3; D is undetermined. Germline loops: CDR1 SEHNR, CDR2 FQNEAQ (reference sequence). Trimming took off 1 base at V and 0 bases at J, with 5 bases between the two ends. This CDR3 has 14 amino acids.